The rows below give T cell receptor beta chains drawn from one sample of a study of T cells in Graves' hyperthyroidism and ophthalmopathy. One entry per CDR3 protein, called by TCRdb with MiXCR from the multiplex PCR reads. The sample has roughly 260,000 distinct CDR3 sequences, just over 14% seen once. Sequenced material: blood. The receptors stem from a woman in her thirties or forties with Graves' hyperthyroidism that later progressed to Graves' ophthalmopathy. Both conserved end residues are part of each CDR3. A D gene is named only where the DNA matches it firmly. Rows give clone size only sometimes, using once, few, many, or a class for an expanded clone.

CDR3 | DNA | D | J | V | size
CASSLAQGEKSTDTQYF | TGCGCCAGCAGCCTCGCTCAGGGGGAGAAGAGCACAGATACGCAGTATTTT | TRBD1 | TRBJ2-3 | TRBV4-1 | many
CASSLGRGENTGELFF | TGTGCCAGCAGCCTCGGGCGGGGGGAGAACACCGGGGAGCTGTTTTTT | TRBD2 | TRBJ2-2 | TRBV7-3 | many
CSARGFMGTSPKNIQYF | TGCAGTGCTAGAGGATTCATGGGGACATCACCGAAAAACATTCAGTACTTC | NA | TRBJ2-4 | TRBV20-1 | NA
CASTASSYNSPLHF | TGTGCCAGTACCGCGAGCTCCTATAATTCACCCCTCCACTTT | NA | TRBJ1-6 | TRBV19 | few
CASSLGVGNQPQHF | TGTGCCAGCAGCTTGGGGGTGGGCAATCAGCCCCAGCATTTT | NA | TRBJ1-5 | TRBV5-5 | many
CASSENGLASSDTQYF | TGTGCCAGCAGTGAAAATGGACTAGCGAGCTCAGATACGCAGTATTTT | TRBD2 | TRBJ2-3 | TRBV6-1 | NA
CASSRSVLAGPSSYEQYF | TGTGCCAGCAGTCGATCGGTACTAGCGGGCCCTAGCTCCTACGAGCAGTACTTC | TRBD2 | TRBJ2-7 | TRBV28 | many
CSAKVYSNQPQHF | TGCAGTGCTAAGGTTTATAGCAATCAGCCCCAGCATTTT | NA | TRBJ1-5 | TRBV20-1 | NA
CASSLGQGFGIYEQYF | TGTGCCAGCAGTTTAGGACAGGGTTTCGGAATCTACGAGCAGTACTTC | TRBD1 | TRBJ2-7 | TRBV27 | many
CASSSGRGYGYAF | TGTGCCAGCAGCTCCGGACGGGGGTATGGCTACGCCTTC | NA | TRBJ1-2 | TRBV12-3/TRBV12-4 | NA
CASRLYTGGHGELFF | TGTGCCAGCAGATTATATACAGGGGGTCACGGGGAGCTGTTTTTT | TRBD1 | TRBJ2-2 | TRBV12-3/TRBV12-4 | many
CAISERPGQDSYGYTF | TGTGCCATCAGTGAGAGACCGGGACAGGACTCCTATGGCTACACCTTC | TRBD1 | TRBJ1-2 | TRBV10-3 | NA
CSAKNRGPVYNEQFF | TGCAGTGCCAAAAACAGGGGCCCTGTCTACAATGAGCAGTTCTTC | TRBD1 | TRBJ2-1 | TRBV20-1 | many
CASSQDARNQPQHF | TGCGCCAGCAGCCAAGATGCGCGCAATCAGCCCCAGCATTTT | NA | TRBJ1-5 | TRBV4-1 | many
CAISGPYPPQYF | TGTGCCATCAGTGGACCCTACCCCCCCCAGTACTTC | NA | TRBJ2-5 | TRBV10-3 | many
CASRTRTSRSSYNEQFF | TGTGCCAGCAGGACCCGGACTAGCCGGAGCTCCTACAATGAGCAGTTCTTC | TRBD2 | TRBJ2-1 | TRBV28 | NA
CASSLRQGPSGEAFF | TGCGCCAGCAGCCTTAGACAGGGGCCGTCGGGTGAAGCTTTCTTT | TRBD1 | TRBJ1-1 | TRBV5-1 | many
CASSFQYTYTGELFF | TGTGCCAGCAGTTTTCAGTACACCTACACCGGGGAGCTGTTTTTT | NA | TRBJ2-2 | TRBV12-3/TRBV12-4 | many
CAISDEGGISYNEQFF | TGTGCCATCAGTGATGAGGGGGGAATCTCCTACAATGAGCAGTTCTTC | NA | TRBJ2-1 | TRBV10-3 | many
CASRKGAREKLFF | TGTGCCAGCAGGAAGGGGGCAAGGGAAAAACTGTTTTTT | TRBD1 | TRBJ1-4 | TRBV28 | many
CATSRDPLQGEAFF | TGTGCCACCAGCAGAGATCCCTTACAGGGTGAAGCTTTCTTT | NA | TRBJ1-1 | TRBV15 | many
CAWSGADRPYEQYF | TGTGCCTGGAGTGGAGCGGACAGACCATACGAGCAGTACTTC | NA | TRBJ2-7 | TRBV30 | many
CASSYTAGGANTGELFF | TGTGCCAGCAGTTACACAGCAGGAGGGGCGAACACCGGGGAGCTGTTTTTT | NA | TRBJ2-2 | TRBV6-2/TRBV6-3 | many
CASSSGPPSGLAGAETQYF | TGTGCCAGCAGCTCGGGCCCTCCCTCTGGACTAGCGGGCGCGGAGACCCAGTACTTC | TRBD2 | TRBJ2-5 | TRBV7-3 | many
CASVGSSYNEQFF | TGTGCCAGCGTAGGTAGCTCCTACAATGAGCAGTTCTTC | NA | TRBJ2-1 | TRBV6-1 | many
CSVAGQGKFTGELFF | TGCAGCGTCGCGGGACAGGGTAAATTCACCGGGGAGCTGTTTTTT | TRBD1 | TRBJ2-2 | TRBV29-1 | many
CASSNTGSSYNSPLHF | TGTGCCAGCAGCAACACTGGCAGCTCCTATAATTCACCCCTCCACTTT | NA | TRBJ1-6 | TRBV5-4 | few
CASSQGSGSWYEQYF | TGTGCCAGCAGCCAAGGAAGCGGAAGCTGGTACGAGCAGTACTTC | NA | TRBJ2-7 | TRBV3-1 | many
CSAASASGLYEQYF | TGCAGTGCTGCCTCCGCCAGCGGACTCTACGAGCAGTACTTC | NA | TRBJ2-7 | TRBV20-1 | NA
CASSERGSGNTIYF | TGTGCCAGCAGTGAAAGGGGGTCTGGAAACACCATATATTTT | NA | TRBJ1-3 | TRBV25-1 | few
CASSFNWGNTGELFF | TGCGCCAGCAGCTTTAATTGGGGGAACACCGGGGAGCTGTTTTTT | NA | TRBJ2-2 | TRBV5-1 | NA
CASSSWTTNYEQYF | TGTGCCAGCAGTTCCTGGACCACTAACTACGAGCAGTACTTC | NA | TRBJ2-7 | TRBV12-3/TRBV12-4 | many
CASSYSRPRTGLNEQYF | TGTGCCAGCAGTTACTCACGCCCGAGGACAGGTCTCAACGAGCAGTACTTC | TRBD1 | TRBJ2-7 | TRBV6-2/TRBV6-3 | NA
CSAPLPGTQYF | TGCAGTGCTCCACTACCCGGGACCCAGTACTTC | NA | TRBJ2-5 | TRBV20-1 | NA
CASSVEAGAPTDTQYF | TGTGCCAGCAGCGTAGAAGCGGGAGCACCGACAGATACGCAGTATTTT | TRBD2 | TRBJ2-3 | TRBV9 | NA
CASSLSNYRETMNTGELFF | TGTGCCAGCAGTTTATCAAATTACAGGGAAACAATGAACACCGGGGAGCTGTTTTTT | NA | TRBJ2-2 | TRBV27 | many
CAWTINLVDTEAFF | TGTGCCTGGACCATTAACCTGGTTGACACTGAAGCTTTCTTT | NA | TRBJ1-1 | TRBV30 | many
CASSLREYGYTF | TGTGCCAGCAGTCTCAGGGAGTATGGCTACACCTTC | NA | TRBJ1-2 | TRBV28 | NA
CSARVYPYEQYF | TGCAGTGCTAGAGTATATCCCTACGAGCAGTACTTC | NA | TRBJ2-7 | TRBV20-1 | many
CASRNAWDRVYEQYF | TGTGCCAGCAGGAACGCCTGGGACAGGGTTTACGAGCAGTACTTC | TRBD1 | TRBJ2-7 | TRBV6-1 | NA
CASSRGTSGSEQFF | TGTGCCAGCAGTCGCGGGACTAGCGGAAGTGAGCAGTTCTTC | TRBD2 | TRBJ2-1 | TRBV27 | many
CASSYPKGDRGFREQYF | TGTGCCAGCAGCTACCCAAAGGGAGACAGGGGGTTTAGGGAGCAGTACTTC | TRBD1 | TRBJ2-7 | TRBV6-1 | many
CSASIRGTGRLYEQYF | TGCAGTGCTAGTATTAGAGGGACAGGGAGGCTCTACGAGCAGTACTTC | TRBD1 | TRBJ2-7 | TRBV20-1 | many
CASSTNRAIAEKLFF | TGTGCCAGCAGTACGAACCGGGCAATTGCGGAAAAACTGTTTTTT | NA | TRBJ1-4 | TRBV28 | many
CASSPKLAGATDTQYF | TGTGCCAGCTCACCGAAACTAGCGGGAGCGACAGATACGCAGTATTTT | TRBD2 | TRBJ2-3 | TRBV18 | many
CASSPSGDGHTGELFF | TGTGCCAGCAGCCCCAGCGGGGACGGCCACACCGGGGAGCTGTTTTTT | TRBD2 | TRBJ2-2 | TRBV9 | few
CASILTLPNEQFF | TGTGCCAGCATACTGACCCTACCCAATGAGCAGTTCTTC | NA | TRBJ2-1 | TRBV2 | many
CASSLALLAGALSKQFF | TGTGCCAGCAGTTTAGCCCTACTAGCGGGAGCGCTCTCCAAGCAGTTCTTC | TRBD2 | TRBJ2-1 | TRBV27 | many
CASSSGHTGELFF | TGTGCCAGCTCGTCGGGACACACTGGGGAACTGTTTTTT | NA | TRBJ2-2 | TRBV18 | many
CASSPGQLRTFYEQYF | TGTGCCAGCAGCCCGGGACAGCTACGGACCTTTTACGAGCAGTACTTC | TRBD1 | TRBJ2-7 | TRBV5-5 | many
CASSADGSSGNTIYF | TGTGCCAGCAGCGCCGACGGGAGCTCTGGAAACACCATATATTTT | NA | TRBJ1-3 | TRBV9 | many
CASSSQGTGKNIQYF | TGTGCCAGCAGTTCACAGGGGACGGGCAAAAACATTCAGTACTTC | TRBD1 | TRBJ2-4 | TRBV12-3/TRBV12-4 | many
CASTIKAGANTGELFF | TGTGCCAGCACCATCAAAGCAGGGGCGAACACCGGGGAGCTGTTTTTT | NA | TRBJ2-2 | TRBV28 | NA
CASKVGYEQFF | TGTGCCAGCAAAGTTGGGTATGAGCAGTTCTTC | NA | TRBJ2-1 | TRBV27 | many
CASSLRGLGPGSDTQYF | TGCGCCAGCAGCTTGAGAGGTTTGGGACCGGGATCAGATACGCAGTATTTT | NA | TRBJ2-3 | TRBV5-1 | NA
CASSFLVSGSPYNEQFF | TGTGCCAGCAGTTTCCTCGTAAGCGGGTCCCCCTACAATGAGCAGTTCTTC | NA | TRBJ2-1 | TRBV12-3/TRBV12-4 | many
CASSLIAGTNTIYF | TGTGCCAGCAGCTTAATTGCAGGGACCAACACCATATATTTT | NA | TRBJ1-3 | TRBV7-9 | few
CASSLGWGKQSPLHF | TGCGCCAGCAGCCTCGGGTGGGGAAAACAGTCACCCCTCCACTTT | NA | TRBJ1-6 | TRBV5-1 | many
CASSFRGQGTDTQYF | TGTGCCAGCAGCTTCAGGGGACAGGGCACAGATACGCAGTATTTT | TRBD1 | TRBJ2-3 | TRBV7-3 | few
CASWTGTGFWQPQHF | TGTGCCAGCTGGACCGGGACAGGGTTTTGGCAGCCCCAGCATTTT | TRBD1 | TRBJ1-5 | TRBV6-1 | few